The count of the clone carrying this T cell receptor beta chain is one. In the authors' methods: Quantification of nucleated cells was approximated via reference gene primer amplification. Method: immunoSEQ multiplex PCR; TCRdb's copy keeps in-frame clones and lacks some. V and J calls and clone size are those listed in that table; D and trimming were worked out from the DNA. The profile shows roughly 90,000 clones, approximately 89% of them singletons. V was pared by 5 bases and J by 3 bases, with 6 bases of the junction left unmatched. CDR3 length: 15 residues. Germline V gives CDR1 MNHNY, CDR2 SVGAGI (reference sequence). The source of the sample is a study of blood T cell repertoires in COVID-19. Study-level information: COVID-19 samples collected from the United States, Italy and Spain covered acute and convalescent phases.

V is TRBV6-6 and J is TRBJ2-2; 7 bases map to TRBD1. The sequence derives from a man between 45 and 60 years old with acute or convalescent COVID-19. Sequences were obtained from peripheral blood. The CDR3, as DNA: TGTGCCAGCAGTCCCCGACAGGGTGACACCGGGGAGCTGTTTTTT. Encoded protein: CASSPRQGDTGELFF.